This T cell receptor (beta chain) was captured by sequencing in a study of cytomegalovirus exposure and HLA in healthy donors. In the study overall: Falling in the Caucasian-associated ancestry cluster were about 83% of under 450 genotyped donors. Notes on the study in general: Three CMV-associated chains proved CMV antigen-specific in vitro.

Those who donated were healthy bone marrow donors. About this clone: The antigen is undetermined.

Primers for the PCR totalled 60 Vbeta and 13 Jbeta. Libraries were prepared by immunoSEQ multiplex PCR; TCRdb keeps only in-frame clonotypes and omits some of them. This sample's clone table lists 75,000 to 100,000 clones. CDR1 and CDR2 from the germline V gene are SGDLS and YYNGEE. With 0 bases clipped from V and 0 bases from J, the junction kept 14 bases outside the gene matches. The CDR3 covers 20 residues. The material sequenced was PBMCs. The clonotype comes from a woman aged 55-70 years in good health and CMV-seronegative. The chain couples TRBV9 to TRBJ2-3; 9 nucleotides agree with TRBD2. CDR3 bases: TGTGCCAGCAGCGTAGCAGGTAGCGGGAGATATACCACTAGCACAGATACGCAGTATTTT. Residues: CASSVAGSGRYTTSTDTQYF.